These 25 T cell receptor beta chains came from one sample sequenced in a study of persistence of HIV-infected CD4 T cells. Cells were stimulated with CMV-infected fibroblast lysates at roughly 10 ug/mL. CD40L-negative CD69-negative CD45RO-high memory CD4+ T cells were sorted as populations depleted of antigen-responding cells. Sequencing used immunoSEQ version 4 in survey mode. Only in-frame clones appear in the TCRdb table, and some are missing; sequencing was by immunoSEQ multiplex PCR. The table has fewer than 40,000 clones, 82% seen once. For these receptors, no antigen is known. This sample comprised CD4+ T cells sorted from PBMCs after roughly 18-hour stimulation, obtained from a patient who received antiretroviral therapy. All receptors come from an adult woman with HIV who was CMV-seropositive.

On this clone: Relative to the germline gene, one junction end is altered; a read error may explain this. The chain is built from TRBV7-6 and TRBJ1-2, with a tentative D call TRBD1 (6 bases). Looked up from germline, CDR1 is SGHVS and CDR2 is FNYEAQ. This CDR3 spans 13 amino acids. As DNA, the CDR3 is TGTGCCAGCAGCCCATCCTTTAGGACAGTCTTAAGCTTC. Protein: CASSPSFRTVLSF.

The rearrangement links TRBV27 to TRBJ1-3; tentatively, D is TRBD1 (5 bases). Trimming pared 8 bases from V and 3 bases from J, leaving 17 bases between. This CDR3 region has 15 residues. Germline-derived CDR1 and CDR2 are MNHEY and SMNVEV (reference sequence). Written as DNA, the CDR3 is TGTGCCAGCTCCCAGGAGGGGATTTTTGGAAACACCATATATTTT. Protein: CASSQEGIFGNTIYF.

This clone was picked up a small number of times. The J gene is TRBJ2-5, the V gene TRBV12-5; TRBD1 aligns across 7 bases. J was trimmed by 5 bases and V by 6 bases; bases with no gene match: 6. This CDR3 has 13 amino acids. Germline loops: CDR1 LGHNT, CDR2 FRNRAP. The CDR3 spells CASGIRDSETQYF. DNA of the CDR3: TGTGCTAGTGGCATCCGGGACAGCGAGACCCAGTACTTC.

This clone was observed a few times. The sample holds other DNA sequences that translate to the same CDR3. The J gene is TRBJ2-1, the V gene TRBV4-3; maybe TRBD1 (6 bases). Trimming took 4 bases from V and 9 from J, leaving 10 bases between them. The length of the CDR3 is 12 residues. Germline lookup yields CDR1 LGHNA and CDR2 YSLEER. The CDR3, as DNA: TGCGCCAGCAGCCGGGTAGGGGGTGAGCAGTTCTTC. Its protein is CASSRVGGEQFF.

The gene calls are TRBV6-5 and TRBJ1-4, with 7 bases that match TRBD1. The CDR3 is made up of 13 amino acids. The V and J ends lost 8 bases and 4 bases, in that order; junction bases with no gene match: 4. From germline, CDR1 is MNHEY and CDR2 SVGAGI. The CDR3 protein is CASRDRNNEKLFF. For the CDR3, the DNA is TGTGCCAGCCGGGACAGAAATAATGAAAAACTGTTTTTT.

The rearrangement links TRBV10-3 to TRBJ2-7; D remains unclear. The CDR3 consists of 11 residues. With 6 bases removed from V and 1 base from J, the gap between germline ends came to 4 bases. The germline V gene encodes CDR1 ENHRY and CDR2 SYGVKD. The chain's CDR3 is CAIRTSYEQYF. CDR3 DNA: TGTGCCATCAGGACGTCCTACGAGCAGTACTTC.

V gene TRBV15 combines with J gene TRBJ2-2, with D unresolved. V was trimmed by 0 bases and J by 5 bases, leaving 7 bases between them. This CDR3 is built from 14 residues. Germline V gene sequence: CDR1 LNHNV, CDR2 YYDKDF (reference sequence). The CDR3 bases are TGTGCCACCAGCAGAGATCCCCAAACCGGGGAGCTGTTTTTT. This gives the protein CATSRDPQTGELFF.

This clone was picked up one time. The rearrangement links TRBV29-1 to TRBJ1-2; TRBD1 aligns across 9 bases. The V gene end was trimmed by 5 bases and the J gene end by 0 bases; junction bases not matched to a gene: 10. The CDR3 is 16 residues long. Germline V gene data show CDR1 as SQVTM and CDR2 as ANQGSEA. In DNA form, the CDR3 reads TGCAGCGTTCCGGGACAGGGAATCACTCCTAACTATGGCTACACCTTC. This encodes CSVPGQGITPNYGYTF.

The count of this clone is one. V and J are TRBV5-8 and TRBJ1-1; D is undetermined. There are 14 residues in the CDR3. Trimming pared 7 bases from V and 0 bases from J, leaving 13 bases between. Looked up from germline, CDR1 is SGHTS and CDR2 is YDEGEE. In DNA form, the CDR3 reads TGTGCCAGCTTAAAAGGAGACGTGAACACTGAAGCTTTCTTT. This encodes CASLKGDVNTEAFF.

This chain joins TRBV12-3 or TRBV12-4 and TRBJ1-1; D unresolved. The CDR3 consists of 11 residues. The V and J ends lost 5 bases and 10 bases respectively, with 11 bases between them. The CDR3, as DNA: TGTGCCAGCAGTACCACTTTTGGAGCTTTCTTT. Residues: CASSTTFGAFF.

This chain joins TRBV27 and TRBJ1-3; TRBD1 aligns across 7 bases. CDR1 is MNHEY, CDR2 SMNVEV, per germline (reference sequence). The V and J ends lost 5 bases and 4 bases, in that order; junction bases with no gene match: 14. The CDR3 is made up of 17 amino acids. The CDR3 DNA sequence: TGTGCCAGCAGTCCTTCCCCCACCAGGGGGAGGGGAAACACCATATATTTT. Encoded protein: CASSPSPTRGRGNTIYF.

In this sample, this clone turned up once. The chain is built from TRBV10-3 and TRBJ1-3; 7 bases agree with TRBD1. The CDR3 has 15 amino acids. J was trimmed by 4 bases and V by 5 bases; bases with no gene match: 8. Per germline, CDR1 ENHRY and CDR2 SYGVKD. CDR3 protein: CAISTGADRGNTIYF. The CDR3, as DNA: TGTGCCATCAGTACCGGGGCGGACAGGGGAAACACCATATATTTT.

J is TRBJ2-5 and V is TRBV4-1, with D possibly matching TRBD1 (6 bases). Per the germline V gene, CDR1 is MGHRA and CDR2 is YSYEKL. The length of the CDR3 is 15 residues. V was shortened by 0 bases and J by 4 bases, with 12 bases between the two germline ends. CDR3 amino acids: CASSQEGGGPETQYF. The CDR3 DNA is TGCGCCAGCAGCCAAGAAGGGGGTGGACCAGAGACCCAGTACTTC.

The V and J genes are TRBV29-1 and TRBJ2-5, with D unclear. Per germline, CDR1 SQVTM and CDR2 ANQGSEA. V was cut by 1 base and J by 5 bases, with 14 bases left in between. The CDR3 totals 14 residues. This chain's CDR3 is CSVEALRLGETQYF. The CDR3 coding sequence is TGCAGCGTTGAAGCACTCCGCCTAGGGGAGACCCAGTACTTC.

The chain combines TRBV20-1 with TRBJ1-1; D is undetermined. The V end lost 5 bases, the J end lost 2 bases, and 3 bases lay between the germline ends. The CDR3 covers 10 residues. The V gene's germline CDR1 is DFQATT and CDR2 SNEGSKA (reference sequence). CDR3 in DNA: TGCAGTGCTCATAACACTGAAGCTTTCTTT. It yields the protein CSAHNTEAFF.

The V call is TRBV29-1, the J call TRBJ1-2; a possible D gene is TRBD1 (6 bases). The CDR3 length is 15 residues. Germline assignment: CDR1 SQVTM and CDR2 ANQGSEA. V was trimmed by 4 bases and J by 2 bases, leaving 17 bases between them. The DNA of the CDR3 is TGCAGCGTTGCCCAGGGGATGGGATCAAACTATGGCTACACCTTC. As protein: CSVAQGMGSNYGYTF.

The chain uses TRBV25-1 and TRBJ1-6; 9 bases match TRBD1. With V trimmed by 3 bases and J by 9 bases, 6 bases remained unmatched. The CDR3 extends over 15 amino acids. Germline loops: CDR1 MGHDK, CDR2 SYGVNS. CDR3 loop: CASSDRTGVISPLHF. CDR3 DNA sequence: TGTGCCAGCAGTGACCGGACAGGGGTTATTTCACCCCTCCACTTT.

A remark on this clone: The sample carries other DNA sequences with the same CDR3. This chain joins TRBV2 and TRBJ1-2, with TRBD1 matching 8 bases. CDR1 and CDR2 from the germline V gene are SNHLY and FYNNEI. CDR3 length: 12 amino acids. Trimming at V came to 6 bases and at J to 5 bases, leaving 2 bases not matched to a gene. The CDR3 region is CASSGQGYGYTF. The CDR3 DNA follows: TGTGCCAGCAGCGGACAGGGTTATGGCTACACCTTC.

The rearrangement links TRBV6-5 to TRBJ2-1; no definite D call. The CDR3 length is 15 residues. V gave up 2 bases and J gave up 6 bases, with 14 bases separating them. Per germline, CDR1 MNHEY and CDR2 SVGAGI. CDR3 in DNA: TGTGCCAGCAGTTACCTCCGGAATTCTTTCAATGAGCAGTTCTTC. As protein: CASSYLRNSFNEQFF.

For the CDR3, the DNA is TGTGCCAGCAGCGTTGGGGGTATGAGCAATCAGCCCCAGCATTTT. It encodes CASSVGGMSNQPQHF. This sequence joins TRBV9 and TRBJ1-5; tentatively, D is TRBD1 (5 bases). The CDR3 totals 15 residues. V was clipped by 2 bases and J by 1 base, with 10 bases between them. Germline loops: CDR1 SGDLS, CDR2 YYNGEE.

This clone appeared a single time. This rearrangement joins TRBV2 to TRBJ2-5, with 7 bases lining up with TRBD1. CDR1 SNHLY and CDR2 FYNNEI come from the germline V gene. V was clipped by 6 bases and J by 4 bases; unmatched bases: 2. The CDR3 is made up of 12 amino acids. This CDR3 reads CASRGGGETQYF. CDR3 in DNA: TGTGCCAGCAGAGGGGGCGGAGAGACCCAGTACTTC.

The chain has TRBV2 and TRBJ1-5, with a weak D call TRBD1 (6 bases). This CDR3 has 15 amino acids. V was shortened by 4 bases and J by 2 bases, with 12 bases between the two germline ends. The V gene's germline CDR1 is SNHLY and CDR2 FYNNEI. CDR3 amino acids: CASSVTGTGNQPQHF. CDR3 bases: TGTGCCAGCAGTGTAACAGGGACTGGCAATCAGCCCCAGCATTTT.

The V and J genes are TRBV27 and TRBJ2-1; maybe TRBD1 (6 bases). The CDR3 extends over 12 amino acids. Trimming removed 4 bases at V and 9 bases at J, with 10 bases between. The germline CDR1 and CDR2 sequences are MNHEY and SMNVEV (reference sequence). The DNA of the CDR3 is TGTGCCAGCAGTTCGACAGGTTTTGAGCAGTTCTTC. It codes for CASSSTGFEQFF.

This clone was found once. This chain joins TRBV12-3 or TRBV12-4 and TRBJ2-7; tentative D call: TRBD1 (6 bases). Trimming removed 6 bases from V and 5 bases from J, with 14 bases in between. This CDR3 has 13 residues. CDR3 in amino acids: CASSYMDRDEQYF. Written as DNA, the CDR3 is TGTGCCAGCAGCTATATGGACAGAGACGAGCAGTACTTC.

The chain couples TRBV29-1 to TRBJ1-1; D perhaps matches TRBD1 (5 bases). Germline CDR1 and CDR2: SQVTM and ANQGSEA. V was pared by 0 bases and J by 4 bases, with 15 bases between. This CDR3 has 15 residues. CDR3: CSVEEGWGYGTEAFF. The CDR3 DNA follows: TGCAGCGTTGAAGAGGGGTGGGGCTATGGCACTGAAGCTTTCTTT.